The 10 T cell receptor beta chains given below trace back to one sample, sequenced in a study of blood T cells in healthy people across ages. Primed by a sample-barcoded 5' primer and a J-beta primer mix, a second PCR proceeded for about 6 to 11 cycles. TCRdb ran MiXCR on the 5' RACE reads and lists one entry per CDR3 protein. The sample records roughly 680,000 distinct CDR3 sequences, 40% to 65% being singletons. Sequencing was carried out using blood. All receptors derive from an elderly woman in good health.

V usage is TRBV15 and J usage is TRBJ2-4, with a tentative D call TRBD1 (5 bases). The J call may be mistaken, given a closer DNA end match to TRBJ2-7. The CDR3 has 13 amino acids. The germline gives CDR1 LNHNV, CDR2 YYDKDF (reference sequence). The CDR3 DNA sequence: TGTGCCACCAGCCCCTTTAGGGGCTACGAGCAGTACTTC. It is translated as CATSPFRGYEQYF.

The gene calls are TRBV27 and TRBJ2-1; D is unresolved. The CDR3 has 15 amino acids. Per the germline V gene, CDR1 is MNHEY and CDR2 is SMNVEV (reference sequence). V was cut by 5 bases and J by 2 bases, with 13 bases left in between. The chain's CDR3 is CASSPTWLTYNEQFF. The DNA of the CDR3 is TGTGCCAGCAGTCCGACCTGGTTAACCTACAATGAGCAGTTCTTC.

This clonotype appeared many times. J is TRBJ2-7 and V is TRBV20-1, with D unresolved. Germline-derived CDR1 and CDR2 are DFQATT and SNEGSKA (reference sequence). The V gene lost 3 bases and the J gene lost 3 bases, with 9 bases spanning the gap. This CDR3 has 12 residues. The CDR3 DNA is TGCAGTGCTAGCCCCACCTACTACGAGCAGTACTTC. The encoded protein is CSASPTYYEQYF.

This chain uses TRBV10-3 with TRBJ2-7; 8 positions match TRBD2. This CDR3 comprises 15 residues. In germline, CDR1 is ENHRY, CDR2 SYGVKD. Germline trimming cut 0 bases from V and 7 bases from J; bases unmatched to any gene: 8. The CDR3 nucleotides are TGTGCCATCAGTGAGTCGGTTAGCGGGACCCATGAGCAGTACTTC. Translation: CAISESVSGTHEQYF.

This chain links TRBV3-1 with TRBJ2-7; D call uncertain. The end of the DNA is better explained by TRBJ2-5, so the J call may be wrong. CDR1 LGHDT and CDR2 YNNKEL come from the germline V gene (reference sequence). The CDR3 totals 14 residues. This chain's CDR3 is CASSQQRGVQTQYF. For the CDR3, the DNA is TGTGCCAGCAGCCAACAGAGAGGTGTACAGACCCAGTACTTC.

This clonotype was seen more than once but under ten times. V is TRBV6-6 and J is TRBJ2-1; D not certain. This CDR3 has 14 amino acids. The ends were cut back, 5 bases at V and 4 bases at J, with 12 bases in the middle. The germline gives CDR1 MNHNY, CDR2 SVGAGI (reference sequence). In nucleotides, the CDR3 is TGTGCCAGCAGTCTCTCCGGACGGTACAATGAGCAGTTCTTC. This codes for CASSLSGRYNEQFF.

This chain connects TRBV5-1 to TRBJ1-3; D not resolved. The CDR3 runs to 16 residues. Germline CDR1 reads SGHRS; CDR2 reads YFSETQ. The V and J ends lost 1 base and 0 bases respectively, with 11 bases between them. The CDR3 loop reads CASSLIPGSSGNTIYF. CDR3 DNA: TGCGCCAGCAGCTTGATTCCGGGGAGCTCTGGAAACACCATATATTTT.

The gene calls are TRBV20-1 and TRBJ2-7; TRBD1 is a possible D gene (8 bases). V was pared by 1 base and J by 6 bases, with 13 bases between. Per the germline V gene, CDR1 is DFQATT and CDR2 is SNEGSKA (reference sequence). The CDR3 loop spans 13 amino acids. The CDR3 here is CSARATGEGEQYF. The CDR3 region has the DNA TGCAGTGCTAGAGCGACAGGGGAGGGCGAGCAGTACTTC.

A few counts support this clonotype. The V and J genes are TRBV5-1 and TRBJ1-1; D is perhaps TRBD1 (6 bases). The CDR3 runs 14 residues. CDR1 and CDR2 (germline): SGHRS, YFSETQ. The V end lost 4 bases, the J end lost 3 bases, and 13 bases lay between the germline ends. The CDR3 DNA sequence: TGCGCCAGCAGCCAGAACAGGGTAGACACTGAAGCTTTCTTT. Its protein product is CASSQNRVDTEAFF.

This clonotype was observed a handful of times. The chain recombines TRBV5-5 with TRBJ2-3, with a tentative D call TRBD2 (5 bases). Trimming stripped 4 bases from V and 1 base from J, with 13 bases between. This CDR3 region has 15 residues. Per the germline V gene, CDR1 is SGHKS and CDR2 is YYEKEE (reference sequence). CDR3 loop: CASSVVVSGTDTQYF. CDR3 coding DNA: TGTGCCAGCAGCGTTGTGGTTAGCGGCACAGATACGCAGTATTTT. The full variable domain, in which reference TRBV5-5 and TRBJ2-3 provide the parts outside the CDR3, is DAGVTQSPTHLIKTRGQQVTLRCSPISGHKSVSWYQQVLGQGPQFIFQYYEKEERGRGNFPDRFSARQFPNYSSELNVNALLLGDSALYLCASSVVVSGTDTQYFGPGTRLTVL.